This TCR beta chain was sequenced in a study of blood T cell repertoires in COVID-19. Looking at the study overall: Researchers got acute and convalescent COVID-19 samples from the United States, Italy and Spain. The analysed material was cDNA or gDNA that came from T cells, B-cell-depleted T cells, or PBMCs.

Per the authors' pipeline: By means of reference gene primer amplification, nucleated cell counts were estimated. Only in-frame clones appear in the TCRdb table, and some are missing; sequencing was by immunoSEQ multiplex PCR. D and trimming were read from the DNA, whereas the V and J calls and clone size are those reported in that table. The repertoire has about 150,000 clones, roughly 80% of them found once; the top ten carry 10% to 11%. The V gene lost 3 bases and the J gene lost 4 bases, with 19 bases spanning the gap. Germline CDR1 and CDR2: DFQATT and SNEGSKA (reference sequence). The CDR3 is 17 residues long.

Material: peripheral blood. The clonotype originates from a man in his sixties who had recovered from COVID-19. The chain couples TRBV20-1 to TRBJ1-6; D may be TRBD1 (5 bases). CDR3 nucleotide sequence: TGCAGTGCTAGTACGGAGGGGACGATGGGGTATAATTCACCCCTCCACTTT. Its protein product is CSASTEGTMGYNSPLHF.